The 29 T cell receptor beta chains below were found in one sample sequenced in a study of T cells expressing NK-cell markers. Each CDR3 protein gets one entry in TCRdb, which reprocessed the 5' RACE reads and gives no DNA. This sample's table has about 440,000 distinct CDR3 sequences. Specimen: blood T cells: a sorted CD56 or NKG2C T cell subset, CD4+ or CD8+ T cells, or bulk PBMC T cells (not recorded which). The receptor set was obtained from a woman aged 18 to 75 in good health.

The CDR3 sequence is CASIDQTYGYTF. J is TRBJ1-2 and V is TRBV6-1. Germline V gene data show CDR1 as MNHNS and CDR2 as SASEGT. The CDR3 runs to 12 residues.

The rearrangement joins TRBV20-1 to TRBJ1-2; TCRdb names TRBD1, which stays unverified in the absence of DNA. This CDR3 is 15 amino acids long. CDR1 and CDR2 from the germline V gene are DFQATT and SNEGSKA (reference sequence). This chain's CDR3 is CSAPGTGKRDYGYTF.

The rearrangement joins TRBV20-1 to TRBJ1-2; the D call of TRBD1 rests on TCRdb alone, since no DNA is present to check it. Germline-derived CDR1 and CDR2 are DFQATT and SNEGSKA (reference sequence). This CDR3 is built from 12 residues. The CDR3: CSVPAGAYGYTF.

This chain connects TRBV10-2 to TRBJ2-1; lacking DNA, the TRBD1 call made by TCRdb goes unchecked. Germline CDR1 and CDR2: WSHSY and SAAADI. The CDR3 consists of 16 residues. CDR3 region: CANSPRGTPTYNEQFF.

The chain uses TRBV19 and TRBJ1-1; TCRdb's assignment of TRBD1 cannot be checked, as there is no DNA. Germline V gene data show CDR1 as LNHDA and CDR2 as SQIVND (reference sequence). The CDR3 has 15 amino acids. The CDR3: CASSIPRAMNTEAFF.

This chain uses TRBV27 with TRBJ2-3; TCRdb indicates TRBD1, and absent DNA this call remains unverified. CDR3 length equals 17 residues. CDR1 MNHEY and CDR2 SMNVEV come from the germline V gene (reference sequence). CDR3 sequence: CASSSRGTGTYTDTQYF.

The chain is built from TRBV7-2 and TRBJ1-2; no DNA is available, so the TRBD1 call from TCRdb remains unchecked. Looked up from germline, CDR1 is SGHTA and CDR2 is FQGNSA. The CDR3 length is 15 residues. The CDR3 reads CASREGQGVVYGYTF.

The rearrangement joins TRBV18 to TRBJ1-1. Germline CDR1 reads KGHSH; CDR2 reads LQKENI. This CDR3 is 13 amino acids long. CDR3 amino acids: CASSPREDTEAFF.

The chain has TRBV7-9 and TRBJ2-1. The CDR3 length is 14 residues. CDR1 SEHNR and CDR2 FQNEAQ come from the germline V gene (reference sequence). This CDR3 is CASKGQGAYNEQFF.

The genes are TRBV24-1 and TRBJ2-1; lacking DNA, the TRBD2 call made by TCRdb goes unchecked. Germline-derived CDR1 and CDR2 are KGHDR and SFDVKD. This CDR3 comprises 14 residues. The CDR3 spells CATSRRGTYNEQFF.

This chain joins TRBV18 and TRBJ2-7; without DNA, the TCRdb call of TRBD2 cannot be checked. In germline, CDR1 is KGHSH, CDR2 LQKENI. This CDR3 contains 12 residues. The CDR3: CAGAREGDEQYF.

J is TRBJ1-2 and V is TRBV5-5; there is no DNA to check the TCRdb D call of TRBD1. CDR3 length equals 15 residues. Germline V lookup: CDR1 SGHKS, CDR2 YYEKEE (reference sequence). CDR3 in amino acids: CASRRIRTGEDGYTF.

The CDR3 region is CASSSPKQGGYGYTF. The chain recombines TRBV11-2 with TRBJ1-2; the TRBD1 assignment by TCRdb is unverifiable without DNA. The CDR3 covers 15 residues. Germline CDR1 reads SGHAT; CDR2 reads FQNNGV.

The V gene is TRBV18, the J gene TRBJ2-3; TCRdb designates TRBD1, a call that cannot be tested without DNA. Germline loops: CDR1 KGHSH, CDR2 LQKENI. This CDR3 comprises 14 residues. CDR3 residues: CASSPQGSTDTQYF. The full variable domain, rest sourced from reference TRBV18 and TRBJ2-3, is NAGVMQNPRHLVRRRGQEARLRCSPMKGHSHVYWYRQLPEEGLKFMVYLQKENIIDESGMPKERFSAEFPKEGPSILRIQQVVRGDSAAYFCASSPQGSTDTQYFGPGTRLTVL.

The chain is built from TRBV9 and TRBJ1-3; no DNA is available, so the TRBD1 call from TCRdb remains unchecked. Germline CDR1 SGDLS, CDR2 YYNGEE. There are 17 residues in the CDR3. This CDR3 is CASSVRGAGLCGNTIYF. Full variable domain (outside the CDR3, taken from reference TRBV9 and TRBJ1-3): DSGVTQTPKHLITATGQRVTLRCSPRSGDLSVYWYQQSLDQGLQFLIQYYNGEERAKGNILERFSAQQFPDLHSELNLSSLELGDSALYFCASSVRGAGLCGNTIYFGEGSWLTVV.

The rearrangement links TRBV20-1 to TRBJ2-1. The CDR3 spans 12 residues. The germline gives CDR1 DFQATT, CDR2 SNEGSKA (reference sequence). The CDR3 loop is CSARVHYNEQFF.

The V call is TRBV6-5, the J call TRBJ1-2; TCRdb's D gene call, TRBD1, goes unchecked for lack of DNA. The length of the CDR3 is 14 residues. Germline loops: CDR1 MNHEY, CDR2 SVGAGI. The CDR3 protein is CASSYLSGDGGYTF.

This CDR3 is CASSAGTAPNEKLFF. The genes are TRBV12-3 or TRBV12-4 and TRBJ1-4; TCRdb's D call of TRBD1 is untestable without DNA. The CDR3 spans 15 residues.

This chain connects TRBV12-3 or TRBV12-4 to TRBJ2-2. The CDR3 runs 14 residues. CDR3: CASSSTKNAGELFF.

The CDR3 loop is CSAATARGETQYF. V usage is TRBV20-1 and J usage is TRBJ2-5; TCRdb lists TRBD1, though no DNA is available to test this call. Germline V CDR1 and CDR2: DFQATT, SNEGSKA (reference sequence). The CDR3 runs to 13 residues.

This chain joins TRBV20-1 and TRBJ2-1; the D call of TRBD2 rests on TCRdb alone, since no DNA is present to check it. The CDR3 is made up of 13 amino acids. In germline, CDR1 is DFQATT, CDR2 SNEGSKA (reference sequence). The CDR3 loop reads CSARNGLAREQFF.

This chain links TRBV29-1 with TRBJ2-3; the D call of TRBD2 rests on TCRdb alone, since no DNA is present to check it. CDR3 length: 13 amino acids. Germline CDR1 reads SQVTM; CDR2 reads ANQGSEA. CDR3 region: CSHSGTRTDTQYF.

The chain carries TRBV12-3 or TRBV12-4 and TRBJ2-4; absent DNA, TCRdb's TRBD2 call cannot be checked. The CDR3 has 16 amino acids. CDR3 sequence: CASSLGGNLAKNIQYF.

The chain links TRBV29-1 to TRBJ1-2; TCRdb indicates TRBD1, and absent DNA this call remains unverified. This CDR3 is 13 amino acids long. In germline, CDR1 is SQVTM, CDR2 ANQGSEA. CDR3 amino acids: CSFQTPDIYGYTF.

The V and J genes are TRBV7-9 and TRBJ2-5; TCRdb indicates TRBD2, and absent DNA this call remains unverified. CDR1 and CDR2 (germline): SEHNR, FQNEAQ (reference sequence). The CDR3 is 17 residues long. This CDR3 is CASSSMGAGTSGETQYF.

V is TRBV12-3 or TRBV12-4 and J is TRBJ1-4; absent DNA, TCRdb's TRBD1 call cannot be checked. The CDR3 extends over 13 amino acids. The CDR3 loop is CASSEERGEKLFF.

The chain combines TRBV5-1 with TRBJ2-3. Germline V gene lookup returns CDR1 SGHRS and CDR2 YFSETQ. The CDR3 is made up of 12 amino acids. CDR3 amino acids: CASSHEADTQYF.

This rearrangement joins TRBV7-2 to TRBJ2-5. This CDR3 is built from 14 residues. The germline CDR1 and CDR2 sequences are SGHTA and FQGNSA. CDR3 amino acids: CASSPRRVQETQYF.

The gene calls are TRBV20-1 and TRBJ1-4; as DNA is missing, the TRBD1 call by TCRdb cannot be tested. CDR3 length: 14 residues. Germline CDR1 and CDR2: DFQATT and SNEGSKA (reference sequence). CDR3: CSARGGTGNEKLFF.